A selection of T cell receptor beta chains follows, all from one sample in a study of human thymus T cells. The repertoire was sequenced with immunoSEQ multiplex PCR; TCRdb's copy has only in-frame clones and lacks some. Among 86,000 or so clones listed, about 96% were seen once. Sequencing used thymus tissue. The receptors shown here come from a boy under two years old with a congenital heart defect but otherwise immunologically healthy. The CDR3 runs from the conserved cysteine through the conserved F or W. Fields, in order: clone size, J gene, V gene, D gene, CDR3 protein, CDR3 DNA. D genes are given only for firm matches. The size entry is marked missing in some rows and otherwise reads once, few, many or a size class.

>.|TRBJ1-5|TRBV28|.
CASSSRTDLSNQPQHF
TGTGCCAGCAGTTCCCGGACAGACCTTAGCAATCAGCCCCAGCATTTT
>once|TRBJ2-3|TRBV6-6|.
CASSYPPKDTQYF
TGTGCCAGCAGTTACCCCCCGAAGGATACGCAGTATTTT
>.|TRBJ1-6|TRBV19|.
CASSIQVGSYNSPLHF
TGTGCCAGTAGTATTCAGGTTGGCTCCTATAATTCACCCCTCCACTTT
>.|TRBJ2-2|TRBV28|TRBD2
CASSLLGLAATGELFF
TGTGCCAGCAGTTTATTGGGACTAGCGGCTACCGGGGAGCTGTTTTTT
>.|TRBJ1-1|TRBV2|.
CASSGIGGRGNTEAFF
TGTGCCAGCAGTGGTATTGGGGGGAGAGGTAACACTGAAGCTTTCTTT
>.|TRBJ2-1|TRBV6-4|TRBD2
CASSSGRANNEQFF
TGTGCCAGCAGTAGCGGGAGGGCTAATAATGAGCAGTTCTTC
>.|TRBJ2-7|TRBV7-9|.
CASSLVVREVDRAEQYF
TGTGCCAGCAGCTTAGTAGTCAGGGAAGTCGATCGGGCCGAGCAGTACTTC
>.|TRBJ2-5|TRBV12-5|TRBD2
CASGNGLVAETQYF
TGTGCTAGTGGCAACGGACTAGTGGCAGAGACCCAGTACTTC
>.|TRBJ2-5|TRBV5-1|.
CASSPFYLPETQYF
TGCGCCAGCAGCCCTTTTTATCTACCAGAGACCCAGTACTTC
>.|TRBJ2-7|TRBV19|.
CASSICEGQGQYF
TGTGCCAGTAGTATATGTGAGGGGCAGGGGCAGTACTTC
>.|TRBJ2-1|TRBV6-1|.
CASSGVSSYNEQFF
TGTGCCAGCAGTGGGGTTAGTTCCTACAATGAGCAGTTCTTC
>.|TRBJ2-5|TRBV7-8|TRBD2
CASRGFWGGPETQYF
TGTGCCAGCAGAGGATTTTGGGGGGGTCCCGAGACCCAGTACTTC
>once|TRBJ1-6|TRBV5-1|TRBD1
CASSLVGTGLESPLHF
TGCGCCAGCAGCTTGGTCGGGACAGGGTTGGAATCACCCCTCCACTTT
>.|TRBJ2-7|TRBV30|TRBD1
CAWSDVGQAYEQYF
TGTGCCTGGAGTGACGTAGGACAGGCCTACGAGCAGTACTTC
>.|TRBJ1-4|TRBV28|.
CASTSEGNEKLFF
TGTGCCAGCACCTCGGAGGGTAATGAAAAATTGTTTTTT
>.|TRBJ2-3|TRBV7-3|TRBD2
CASSLRGSGGTSTDTQYF
TGTGCCAGCAGCTTAAGGGGCAGCGGGGGGACTAGCACAGATACGCAGTATTTT
>.|TRBJ2-5|TRBV6-9|.
CASSYLKTETQYF
TGTGCCAGCAGTTACCTCAAAACGGAGACCCAGTACTTC
>.|TRBJ1-1|TRBV14|.
CASSQDSGAPLGKTEAFF
TGTGCCAGCAGCCAAGACTCTGGGGCACCCCTGGGGAAAACTGAAGCTTTCTTT
>.|TRBJ1-2|TRBV27|.
CASSLSAENGYTF
TGTGCCAGCAGTTTATCGGCAGAAAATGGCTACACCTTC
>.|TRBJ1-1|TRBV6-5|.
CASRVSEKNTEAFF
TGTGCCAGCAGGGTATCAGAAAAGAACACTGAAGCTTTCTTT
>.|TRBJ1-5|TRBV30|.
CAWKEPGMRSNQPQHF
TGTGCCTGGAAGGAGCCAGGGATGAGAAGCAATCAGCCCCAGCATTTT
>.|TRBJ1-1|TRBV10-3|TRBD1
CATRQGPMNTEAFF
TGTGCCACCCGACAGGGACCAATGAACACTGAAGCTTTCTTT
>.|TRBJ2-2|TRBV18|.
CASSPKGGELFF
TGTGCCAGCTCGCCAAAGGGCGGGGAGCTGTTTTTT
>.|TRBJ2-3|TRBV25-1|TRBD2
CASTGGSTDTQYF
TGTGCCAGCACCGGGGGGAGCACAGATACGCAGTATTTT
>.|TRBJ2-3|TRBV12-5|TRBD2
CASGFGRLAGGGTDTQYF
TGTGCTAGTGGTTTCGGGCGACTAGCGGGGGGGGGCACAGATACGCAGTATTTT
>.|TRBJ1-2|TRBV10-3|.
CAISDDRRGYTF
TGTGCCATCAGTGACGACCGGCGTGGCTACACCTTC
>few|TRBJ2-7|TRBV7-2|.
CASSLARDFSYEQYF
TGTGCCAGCAGCTTGGCTAGGGACTTTTCCTACGAGCAGTACTTC
>.|TRBJ2-7|TRBV5-4|TRBD1
CASSLGTGSEQYF
TGTGCCAGCAGCCTAGGGACAGGAAGCGAGCAGTACTTC
>.|TRBJ1-1|TRBV10-2|.
CASSESPGGLNTEAFF
TGCGCCAGCAGTGAGTCACCGGGGGGATTAAACACTGAAGCTTTCTTT
>.|TRBJ1-1|TRBV25-1|.
CASSDRQNTEAFF
TGTGCCAGCAGTGACCGACAGAACACTGAAGCTTTCTTT
>.|TRBJ2-7|TRBV6-5|TRBD1
CASSSDRGRTQDEQYF
TGTGCCAGCAGTTCGGACAGGGGGCGGACCCAGGACGAGCAGTACTTC
>.|TRBJ1-2|TRBV7-2|.
CASSFRQPLPEDYGYTF
TGTGCCAGCAGCTTCAGACAGCCCCTACCCGAGGATTATGGCTACACCTTC
>.|TRBJ1-2|TRBV15|TRBD1
CATSGRDRVPFGEFYGYTF
TGTGCCACCAGCGGCCGGGACAGGGTCCCTTTCGGTGAGTTCTATGGCTACACCTTC
>once|TRBJ2-6|TRBV5-1|TRBD1
CASSLMTGKLTGANVLTF
TGCGCCAGCAGCTTAATGACAGGGAAATTAACTGGGGCCAACGTCCTGACTTTC
>.|TRBJ2-7|TRBV5-5|.
CASSLNRASLPYEQYF
TGTGCCAGCAGCTTAAACAGGGCTAGTCTTCCCTACGAGCAGTACTTC
>.|TRBJ1-1|TRBV5-1|.
CASSLDFRGSNTEAFF
TGCGCCAGCAGCTTGGATTTTAGGGGATCGAACACTGAAGCTTTCTTT
>.|TRBJ1-5|TRBV5-6|TRBD1
CASSPRTGPNQPQHF
TGTGCCAGCAGTCCGAGGACAGGGCCAAATCAGCCCCAGCATTTT
>.|TRBJ2-7|TRBV6-5|.
CASTGSTTGCQYF
TGTGCCAGCACCGGATCTACGACAGGTTGCCAGTACTTC
>.|TRBJ1-4|TRBV11-2|.
CASSLAFAPPNEKLFF
TGTGCCAGCAGCTTAGCTTTTGCACCTCCCAATGAAAAACTGTTTTTT
>.|TRBJ2-1|TRBV27|TRBD2
CASSLGLAGRNEQFF
TGTGCCAGCAGTTTAGGGCTAGCGGGACGCAATGAGCAGTTCTTC
>.|TRBJ1-2|TRBV5-1|TRBD1
CASSSSRQGNFYGYTF
TGCGCCAGCAGCTCCTCGAGACAGGGCAACTTCTATGGCTACACCTTC
>.|TRBJ2-5|TRBV15|TRBD2
CATGPLAGASMETQYF
TGTGCCACCGGTCCACTAGCGGGAGCAAGTATGGAGACCCAGTACTTC
>.|TRBJ1-2|TRBV10-3|TRBD1
CAIGEGALSDGYTF
TGTGCCATCGGGGAGGGGGCCTTATCGGATGGCTACACCTTC
>.|TRBJ2-3|TRBV10-3|TRBD2
CAISDPTGTSASPSTDTQYF
TGTGCCATCAGTGATCCTACCGGGACTAGCGCATCTCCTAGCACAGATACGCAGTATTTT
>.|TRBJ1-2|TRBV6-4|.
CASSERGGDPNYGYTF
TGTGCCAGCAGTGAAAGGGGGGGAGATCCTAACTATGGCTACACCTTC
>.|TRBJ1-6|TRBV2|TRBD1
CASRRNGTENSPLHF
TGTGCCAGCCGGAGAAACGGGACAGAGAATTCACCCCTCCACTTT
>.|TRBJ2-7|TRBV4-1|.
CASSPALLREQYF
TGCGCCAGCAGCCCGGCCCTTTTACGGGAGCAGTACTTC